This TCR beta chain is drawn from a study of cytomegalovirus exposure and HLA in healthy donors (dated by TCRdb to about 2017). The study in broad terms: An earlier analysis of some 620 of the donors reported approximately 260 Gb of sequence data and 117 million unique TCR beta sequences obtained from roughly 170 million T cells. To predict cytomegalovirus infection status, the study combined high-throughput TCR immunosequencing, statistical association of individual TCRs with disease status, and machine learning. Typing coverage differed by locus: A, B, C, DRB1 and DQB1 were typed in about 620-630 donors, DQA1 in approximately 520, DPA1 in roughly 590, and DPB1 in just under 490. A later genetic analysis took genome-wide SNP genotypes for about three fifths of the roughly 670 donors and used that subset as a discovery cohort. HLA typing covered class I and class II loci at four-digit resolution. An earlier analysis of approximately 630 of the donors applied high-throughput TCR beta sequencing to assess whether each TCR beta V gene segment acted as functional or pseudogenic. The genetic ancestry cluster associated with self-reported Caucasian donors included approximately 85% of the approximately 430 genotyped donors. Using immunosequencing, the study profiled T cell repertoires from fewer than 850 subjects and related those repertoires to cytomegalovirus serostatus. Roughly 290 gigabases of sequencing data and around 88 million unique TCR sequences made up an early release that covered around 640 HLA-typed donors. Every discovery cohort repertoire had been produced on one sequencing platform. The later analysis used no new phenotypic data to find candidate immune exposures, relying instead on TCR beta sequences and their occurrence across donors. Roughly five DR-DQ haplotypes were handled as single units for association and clustering, since linkage in the cohort was strong. Alongside the repertoire data, information on donor age, sex, ethnicity and CMV serostatus was compiled. In a later analysis, previously published TCR beta repertoires from several hundred donors were re-analyzed and high-resolution HLA genotyping was added so that TCR occurrence patterns could be studied. A separate validation cohort of over 95 different subjects was used in addition to the roughly 640-subject first cohort. Among under 450 genotyped donors of the cohort, an average of approximately 230,000 unique TCR beta nucleotide sequences were sequenced per donor, approximately 20% of them non-productive. The study aimed to test whether cataloging public T cell receptors could reveal signatures of past pathogen exposure. Overall results and qualifications from the work: In a later analysis, the rate of TCR association differed among HLA loci, with DRB1 alleles having the most associated TCRs and HLA-C alleles having the fewest. Several of the top co-occurrence clusters appeared to be linked to parvovirus B19, influenza, CMV and Epstein-Barr virus, according to a later analysis. Only TCR beta chains were sequenced in this cohort, and the absence of alpha or paired-chain data limited detectable features. Because some donors lacked HLA typing at each locus, the association tests relied only on the typed subset. In both the original and validation cohorts, the classifier was reported to diagnose cytomegalovirus status with high specificity and sensitivity. In a later genetic analysis, fewer N-insertions in productive TCRs were reported among donors in an Asian-associated ancestry cluster than the roughly 700-donor mean. For the cohort, immune exposure information was limited to CMV serostatus. Assigning TCR associations to individual alleles was difficult when HLA alleles, especially DR and DQ, strongly co-occurred. A later analysis associated about 17,000 TCR beta sequences with specific HLA alleles at a false discovery rate of 0.05. Across donors, most TCR sequences were observed very rarely, whereas some public TCRs were present in many individuals. Because counts were too low, more than 15 rarely observed V segments, including chromosome 9 orphons, were excluded from the earlier analysis of around 590 of the donors. A total of 150 to 200 TCR beta chains were listed by the study as associated with cytomegalovirus. In vitro tests confirmed that three of the cytomegalovirus-associated TCR beta chains recognize cytomegalovirus antigens. Linkage disequilibrium might explain the correlated functional status among segregating V segments, but an unknown experimental factor could not be ruled out. Presence/absence analyses assumed roughly uniform sequencing depth across donors, an assumption that may not hold. The sequencing pipeline was judged likely to have produced a cluster of highly shared sequence variants as a technical artifact. A further reported finding was that TCR beta sequences accurately predicted the HLA-A and HLA-B alleles for most subjects in the first cohort. An association between a missense DCLRE1C variant and V-gene and J-gene trimming of TCR beta chains was found in a later genetic analysis and replicated in an independent cohort. Broadly in line with IMGT annotations, most TCR beta V segments showed up in productive rearrangements about 90% or about 30% of the time in an earlier analysis of under 700 of the donors. Some IMGT-functional V segments, including TRBV6-2 and TRBV6-3, could not be told apart with the 87-base-pair reads, so those segments were excluded. In a later analysis, most CMV-associated TCR beta chains were found to appear HLA-restricted, with HLA associations seemingly driven largely by CMV exposure. The authors suggested that the approach could potentially be extended to other disease states and immunological phenotypes. In a later analysis, HLA-associated TCR beta chains were found to be more clonally expanded and to have lower generation probabilities than equally common non-associated chains.

Including the terminal cysteine and phenylalanine, the CDR3 comprises 14 residues. This entry keeps only the CDR3 DNA: 42 bases, framed from base 1. The V end gives up 3 bases and the J end 7 bases, leaving 4 bases in the junction not matched to a gene. Sequences LNHDA (CDR1) and SQIVND (CDR2) are obtained from the germline V gene (reference sequence). As concerns this clone: Its cognate antigen has yet to be identified.

The library was prepared using the immunoSEQ multiplex PCR assay. A mixture of 60 forward primers for TCR Vbeta segments and 13 reverse primers for TCR Jbeta segments was used in the multiplex PCR. A multiplex PCR assay on genomic DNA amplified the CDR3 region of rearranged TCR beta genes. On the Illumina HiSeq System, the amplified TCR beta libraries were sequenced as 87-base-pair reads. The authors' analysis ran thus. A later analysis counted about 80 million unique TCR beta chains across the 550 to 750 repertoires, and roughly 9.9 million of these chains were shared by at least two donors. To remove PCR and sequencing errors, raw reads were error-corrected and collapsed into unique sequences using a nearest-neighbor algorithm that merged closely related sequences. V, D and J gene segments were assigned by aligning CDR3 sequences to IMGT reference sequences. For a sequence to be retained, a match of at least six nucleotides to both a V gene segment and a J gene segment was required. Rearrangements were called productive when the CDR3 lacked stop codons and stayed in frame with V and J; all others were non-productive. CDR3 was defined according to IMGT convention as the region running from the second conserved V-encoded cysteine to the conserved J-encoded phenylalanine. Sequences without an unambiguous match to a single V gene segment were excluded from the earlier analysis of about 600 of the donors. An earlier analysis of about 600 of the donors called V segments functional above 56.7% productive rearrangements and segregating when the between-donor standard deviation exceeded 5%. A statistical classification framework was developed to diagnose cytomegalovirus status using the catalog of TCR beta chain sequences. A later analysis assigned V and J genes by comparing TCR nucleotide sequences with IMGT/GENE-DB human TR gene sequences. Using the TCRdist pipeline, a later analysis assigned CDR3 sequences along with most-parsimonious VDJ recombination scenarios. A later analysis defined each TCR beta chain by its CDR3 amino acid sequence plus V-gene family, and excluded reads lacking a unique V-gene family. To address suspected cross-contamination and a sequencing artifact, a later analysis removed some 620 highly shared, low-generation-probability nucleotide sequences. A later analysis calculated a clonal expansion index for each public chain from normalized within-repertoire ranks of inferred template counts. A later analysis computed generation probabilities with a VDJ recombination model fitted to out-of-frame rearrangements, and checked the results against IGoR. In a later analysis, TCR-TCR, TCR-HLA and TCR-CMV co-occurrence was scored with hypergeometric tests, and a repertoire-size bias correction was applied to TCR pairs. In a later analysis, false discovery rates were estimated by permuting HLA or CMV assignments 20 times. A later analysis grouped co-occurring TCRs with DBSCAN, adding TCRdist sequence similarity when clustering within HLA-allele-positive subsets. Repertoires with fewer than 30,000 or more than 120,000 public chains, plus five repertoires with anomalous nucleotide sharing, were excluded from co-occurrence clustering. TCRdb took over this immuneACCESS table, retaining in-frame rearrangements with V and J assigned. Such tables are incomplete; in checked studies, under half of the missing clones stem from an unresolved V gene, and the remainder is unexplained. V, J and clone size were drawn from that table, and D and trimming were deduced from the DNA. This sample's listing comprises roughly 80,000 clones. Roughly 13% of the sample is in the top ten clones.

In total, approximately 690 healthy bone marrow donors made up the cohort. At the time of sampling, every cohort member was nominally healthy, though immune exposures that went unrecorded were likely present. The donor was CMV seropositive and belonged to the group of about 290 seropositive cohort members. A peripheral blood sample was provided by each donor, and peripheral blood mononuclear cells were used for TCR beta sequencing. The Qiagen DNeasy Blood Extraction Kit was used to extract genomic DNA from the blood cell samples. The chain joins TRBV19 to TRBJ1-2, and 11 bases in between align with TRBD1. This TCR derives from a man over 45 in good health and CMV-seropositive. The sample was PBMCs. The bases read TGTGCCAGTAGTATCGGACAGGGGGCTGCTGGCTACACCTTC. This is translated as CASSIGQGAAGYTF.